The 23 T cell receptor beta chains presented below share a single source sample, sequenced in a study of early T cells in non-severe SARS-CoV-2 infection. TCRdb reprocessed the 5' RACE reads via MiXCR and lists one record per CDR3 protein. The sample has over 55,000 distinct CDR3 sequences, around 13% seen once; the top ten hold 1.3%. Material: whole blood. The receptors here all came from an adult who was a healthcare worker with PCR-confirmed SARS-CoV-2 infection or an uninfected control (not recorded which).

This clonotype was recorded at least ten times. This sequence joins TRBV10-2 and TRBJ1-1; D remains ambiguous. V lost 3 bases, J lost 8 bases, and 10 bases lay in between. The CDR3 is made up of 12 amino acids. Germline assignment: CDR1 WSHSY and CDR2 SAAADI. The CDR3 protein is CASSDGIREAFF. The CDR3 bases are TGCGCCAGCAGTGATGGCATTCGAGAAGCTTTCTTT.

V gene TRBV2 combines with J gene TRBJ2-1; D is ambiguous. Trimming pared 3 bases from V and 5 bases from J, leaving 5 bases between. Per germline, CDR1 SNHLY and CDR2 FYNNEI. This CDR3 has 12 amino acids. The CDR3 DNA reads TGTGCCAGCAGTGACACCAACAATGAGCAGTTCTTC. Translated, it gives CASSDTNNEQFF.

Remarks on this clonotype: A much larger clone differs from this one at a single base, so this may be a read error. The chain combines TRBV29-1 with TRBJ1-1; D perhaps matches TRBD1 (6 bases). CDR1 is SQVTM, CDR2 ANQGSEA, per germline. CDR3 length: 14 amino acids. CDR3 loop: CSVEVGGGESEALF. In DNA, the CDR3 is TGCAGCGTTGAAGTGGGAGGGGGGGAGTCTGAAGCTCTCTTT.

This clonotype was seen repeatedly, ten times or more. The CDR3 sequence is CASSPGTSGRAGQQYF. Here the CDR3 DNA reads TGTGCCAGCAGTCCCGGGACTAGCGGGAGGGCCGGGCAGCAGTACTTC. This rearrangement joins TRBV28 to TRBJ2-7, with 16 bases aligning to TRBD2. CDR1 MDHEN and CDR2 SYDVKM come from the germline V gene. With 5 bases clipped from V and 8 bases from J, the junction kept 9 bases outside the gene matches. This CDR3 has 16 amino acids.

On this clonotype itself: This CDR3 fails to terminate in the conserved phenylalanine or tryptophan, so it likely reflects a read error. This chain joins TRBV11-2 and TRBJ2-7; tentatively, D is TRBD2 (5 bases). The germline gives CDR1 SGHAT, CDR2 FQNNGV. CDR3 length equals 15 residues. Deletions cut 2 bases from V and 4 bases from J, with 15 bases between. The CDR3 nucleotides are TGTGCCAGCAGCTTATTCCGGGATGATATTTACGAGCAGTACTCC. Its translation is CASSLFRDDIYEQYS.

Points on this clonotype: Being one base from a much bigger clone, this may be a read error. V and J are TRBV12-3 or TRBV12-4 and TRBJ1-1, with 9 bases identical to TRBD1. The CDR3 covers 15 residues. CDR3 bases: TGTGCCAGCAGAAAGGACAGGGGAATGAACACTGAAGCTCTCTTT. Amino acids: CASRKDRGMNTEALF.

This clonotype was observed many times. The chain is built from TRBV12-5 and TRBJ1-5; D is possibly TRBD1 (6 bases). Germline V gene data show CDR1 as LGHNT and CDR2 as FRNRAP. This CDR3 has 16 residues. The V and J ends lost 4 bases and 0 bases respectively, with 13 bases between them. The CDR3 sequence: CASGWVTGASNQPQHF. CDR3 DNA: TGTGCTAGTGGTTGGGTGACGGGGGCTAGCAATCAGCCCCAGCATTTT.

This clonotype came up many times. The chain is built from TRBV5-1 and TRBJ1-6; D is possibly TRBD1 (6 bases). V was cut by 4 bases and J by 7 bases, with 12 bases left in between. CDR1 and CDR2 from the germline V gene are SGHRS and YFSETQ. The CDR3 extends over 14 amino acids. The CDR3 sequence is CASSGGTFNSPLHF. DNA for the CDR3: TGCGCCAGCAGCGGCGGGACATTCAATTCACCCCTCCACTTT.

The chain couples TRBV20-1 to TRBJ2-3, with TRBD2 matching 7 bases. J lost 6 bases, V lost 5 bases, and 11 bases had no gene match. Germline CDR1 DFQATT, CDR2 SNEGSKA (reference sequence). This CDR3 comprises 14 residues. The CDR3 sequence: CSAGSGAEYDTQYF. CDR3 in DNA: TGCAGTGCTGGAAGCGGGGCGGAGTATGATACGCAGTATTTT.

The table lists this clonotype with many counts. The gene calls are TRBV6-2 or TRBV6-3 and TRBJ1-1, with D perhaps matching TRBD1 (6 bases). The CDR3 runs to 17 residues. Germline CDR1 reads MNHEY; CDR2 reads SVGEGT. Trimming shortened V by 2 bases and J by 0 bases, and 16 bases separated the two germline ends. This chain's CDR3 is CASSYLHRAGVNTEAFF. For the CDR3, the DNA is TGTGCCAGCAGTTACCTCCACAGGGCGGGCGTGAACACTGAAGCTTTCTTT.

This rearrangement joins TRBV29-1 to TRBJ2-5; D may be TRBD1 (8 bases). V lost 6 bases and J lost 4, with 15 bases in between. The germline V gene encodes CDR1 SQVTM and CDR2 ANQGSEA. CDR3 length: 13 amino acids. The CDR3: CSVETGGAETQYF. The CDR3 region has the DNA TGCAGCGTGGAAACAGGGGGGGCAGAGACCCAGTACTTC.

This clonotype was seen more than once but under ten times. V is TRBV6-1 and J is TRBJ2-3, with unresolved D. Germline CDR1 reads MNHNS; CDR2 reads SASEGT. V was pared by 6 bases and J by 14 bases, with 21 bases between. The CDR3 spans 13 residues. The CDR3 region is CASRFEGRTILYF. CDR3 DNA sequence: TGTGCCAGCAGATTTGAAGGACGGACCATTCTGTATTTT.

In its sample, this clonotype was seen many times. This chain joins TRBV30 and TRBJ2-3; a possible D gene is TRBD2 (5 bases). Per germline, CDR1 GTSNPN and CDR2 SVGIG (reference sequence). V shed 4 bases and J shed 3 bases, with 14 bases lying between them. The CDR3 runs 14 residues. In DNA form, the CDR3 reads TGTGCCTGGAATAGGGAGTTAGCGACAGATACGCAGTATTTT. Encoded protein: CAWNRELATDTQYF.

This clonotype was seen repeatedly, ten times or more. The chain is built from TRBV7-9 and TRBJ2-1; the D is unclear. Trimming cost V 2 bases and J 0 bases, with 8 bases left between them. Germline CDR1 and CDR2: SEHNR and FQNEAQ (reference sequence). The CDR3 consists of 15 residues. This chain's CDR3 is CASSLFWGSYNEQFF. The CDR3 DNA sequence: TGTGCCAGCAGCTTATTCTGGGGCTCCTACAATGAGCAGTTCTTC.

This clonotype was observed at least ten times. CDR3 sequence (DNA): TGTGCCACCAGTGATAGTTTTGGGAAGGACTATGGCTACACCTTC. Its translation: CATSDSFGKDYGYTF. The chain recombines TRBV24-1 with TRBJ1-2, with D unclear. V was clipped by 3 bases and J by 3 bases, with 13 bases between them. The length of the CDR3 is 15 residues. CDR1 and CDR2 (germline): KGHDR, SFDVKD.

This clonotype appeared many times. The J gene is TRBJ1-5, the V gene TRBV28; 9 bases fit TRBD1. The CDR3 loop spans 15 amino acids. The V segment lost 3 bases and the J segment 5 bases; nucleotides outside the gene matches: 5. The germline V gene encodes CDR1 MDHEN and CDR2 SYDVKM. The CDR3 reads CASSLSTGGHQPQHF. CDR3 coding DNA: TGTGCCAGCAGTTTGTCCACAGGGGGCCATCAGCCCCAGCATTTT.

This clonotype was picked up many times. V and J are TRBV10-1 and TRBJ2-3; possible D gene TRBD2, 6 bases. The CDR3 has 16 residues. Germline V lookup: CDR1 WNHNN, CDR2 SYGVQD (reference sequence). Trimming pared 0 bases from V and 1 base from J, leaving 11 bases between. The CDR3 DNA follows: TGCGCCAGCAGTGAGTCGCGGGGCTTGGGCACAGATACGCAGTATTTT. Its protein product is CASSESRGLGTDTQYF.

This chain links TRBV28 with TRBJ1-2; possible D gene TRBD1, 6 bases. The V end lost 5 bases, the J end lost 6 bases, and 13 bases lay between the germline ends. Germline assignment: CDR1 MDHEN and CDR2 SYDVKM. The CDR3 contains 13 residues. CDR3 nucleotide sequence: TGTGCCAGCAGTCTGAGGGGGAAGGATGGCTACACCTTC. As protein: CASSLRGKDGYTF.

This clonotype was counted ten times or more. CDR3 nucleotides: TGCAGTGCTGGGGGGGGATTCGGCTACACCTTC. Its translation: CSAGGGFGYTF. The rearrangement links TRBV20-1 to TRBJ1-2, with D tentatively TRBD1 (5 bases). CDR3 length equals 11 residues. Germline V gene sequence: CDR1 DFQATT, CDR2 SNEGSKA (reference sequence). V gave up 5 bases and J gave up 8 bases, with 12 bases separating them.

The genes are TRBV29-1 and TRBJ2-5; the D is unclear. This CDR3 is built from 11 residues. Germline V gene data show CDR1 as SQVTM and CDR2 as ANQGSEA. V was shortened by 4 bases and J by 4 bases, with 7 bases between the two germline ends. Written as DNA, the CDR3 is TGCAGCGTTGTTCCAAGAGAGACCCAGTACTTC. This sequence encodes CSVVPRETQYF.

In the case of this clonotype: A much larger clone differs by one base, so this may be a read error. The gene calls are TRBV5-1 and TRBJ1-1, with 7 bases that match TRBD1. The CDR3 has 15 residues. Germline CDR1 is SGHRS and CDR2 is YFSETQ. CDR3 sequence reads: CAGSRIGTEGTEAFF. Here the CDR3 DNA reads TGCGCCGGCAGCCGGATCGGGACAGAGGGCACTGAAGCTTTCTTT.

This clonotype was counted at least ten times. The genes are TRBV14 and TRBJ2-1; tentatively, D is TRBD2 (5 bases). This CDR3 contains 16 residues. The V end lost 3 bases, the J end lost 2 bases, and 14 bases lay between the germline ends. The germline CDR1 and CDR2 sequences are SGHDN and FVKESK. The CDR3 reads CASSQVGYGAYNEQFF. The CDR3 region has the DNA TGTGCCAGCAGCCAGGTGGGATACGGGGCCTACAATGAGCAGTTCTTC.

This clonotype has a single count. V gene TRBV28 combines with J gene TRBJ2-1; possible D gene TRBD1, 6 bases. Germline V gives CDR1 MDHEN, CDR2 SYDVKM. The CDR3 has 16 residues. V was trimmed by 6 bases and J by 3 bases, leaving 18 bases between them. CDR3 sequence reads: CASRALSPDSYNEQFF. CDR3 DNA sequence: TGTGCCAGCAGAGCCTTATCTCCGGACAGCTACAATGAGCAGTTCTTC.